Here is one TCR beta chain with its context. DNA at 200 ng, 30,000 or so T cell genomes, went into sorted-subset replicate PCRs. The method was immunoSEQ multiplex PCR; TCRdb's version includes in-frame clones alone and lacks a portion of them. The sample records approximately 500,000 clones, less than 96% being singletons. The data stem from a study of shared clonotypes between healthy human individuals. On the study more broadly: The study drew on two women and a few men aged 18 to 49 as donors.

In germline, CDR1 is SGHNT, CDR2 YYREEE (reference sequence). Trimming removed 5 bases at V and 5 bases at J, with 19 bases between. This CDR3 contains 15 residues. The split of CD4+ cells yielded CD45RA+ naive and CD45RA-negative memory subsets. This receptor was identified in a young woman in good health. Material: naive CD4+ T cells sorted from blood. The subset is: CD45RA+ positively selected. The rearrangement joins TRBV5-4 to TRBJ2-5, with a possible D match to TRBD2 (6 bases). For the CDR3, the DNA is TGTGCCAGCAGAGTGGGGGGAACTAGGGTGGAGACCCAGTACTTC. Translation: CASRVGGTRVETQYF.